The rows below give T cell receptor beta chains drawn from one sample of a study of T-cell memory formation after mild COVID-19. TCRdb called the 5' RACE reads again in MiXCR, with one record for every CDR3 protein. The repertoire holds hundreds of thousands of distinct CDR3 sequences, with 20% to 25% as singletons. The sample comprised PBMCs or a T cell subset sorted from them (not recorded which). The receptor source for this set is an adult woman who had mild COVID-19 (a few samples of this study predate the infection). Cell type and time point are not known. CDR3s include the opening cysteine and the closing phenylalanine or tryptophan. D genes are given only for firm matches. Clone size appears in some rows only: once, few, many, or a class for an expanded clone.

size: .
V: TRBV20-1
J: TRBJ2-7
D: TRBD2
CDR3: CSARVPSGGTYEQYF
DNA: TGCAGTGCTAGAGTCCCTAGCGGGGGAACCTACGAGCAGTACTTC

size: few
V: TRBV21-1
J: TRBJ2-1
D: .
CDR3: CASSRKAVTRFF
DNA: TGTGCCAGCAGCCGAAAGGCAGTAACGAGGTTCTTC

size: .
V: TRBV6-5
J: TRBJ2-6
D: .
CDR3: CASRPGLVPGANVLTF
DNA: TGTGCCAGCAGGCCAGGGCTTGTCCCTGGGGCCAACGTCCTGACTTTC

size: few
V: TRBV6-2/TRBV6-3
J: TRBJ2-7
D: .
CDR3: CASSYYRDNYEQYF
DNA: TGTGCCAGCAGTTACTATCGGGACAACTACGAGCAGTACTTC

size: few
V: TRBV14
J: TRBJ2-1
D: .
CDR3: CASSQGTPKGAGSYNEQFF
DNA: TGTGCCAGCAGCCAAGGGACTCCGAAGGGAGCCGGCTCCTACAATGAGCAGTTCTTC

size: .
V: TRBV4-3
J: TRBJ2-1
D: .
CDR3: CASSQDRSGRPIQNEQFF
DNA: TGCGCCAGCAGCCAAGATAGATCAGGACGGCCTATCCAAAATGAGCAGTTCTTC

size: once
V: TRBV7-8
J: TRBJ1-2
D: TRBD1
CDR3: CASGYRGRLYGYTF
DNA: TGTGCCAGCGGCTACAGGGGGCGCCTCTATGGCTACACCTTC

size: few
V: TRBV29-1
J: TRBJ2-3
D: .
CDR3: CSVGGRTTDTQYF
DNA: TGCAGCGTTGGAGGCAGGACCACAGATACGCAGTATTTT

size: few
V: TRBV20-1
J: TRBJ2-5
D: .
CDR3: CSARVSGETQYF
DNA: TGCAGTGCTAGAGTATCAGGGGAGACCCAGTACTTC

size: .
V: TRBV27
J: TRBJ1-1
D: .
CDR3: CASSLSLGGMNTEAFF
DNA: TGTGCCAGCAGTTTATCGTTAGGGGGGATGAACACTGAAGCTTTCTTT

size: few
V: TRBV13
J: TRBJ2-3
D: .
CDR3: CASSFMGGHPDTQYF
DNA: TGTGCCAGCAGCTTTATGGGGGGGCATCCAGATACGCAGTATTTT

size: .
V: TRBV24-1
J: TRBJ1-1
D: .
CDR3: CATSLGGHTEAFF
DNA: TGTGCCACCAGTTTGGGGGGTCACACTGAAGCTTTCTTT

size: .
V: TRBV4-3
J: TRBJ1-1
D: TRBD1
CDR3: CASGTGSYGSTEAFF
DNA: TGCGCCAGCGGGACAGGGTCCTACGGTAGCACTGAAGCTTTCTTT

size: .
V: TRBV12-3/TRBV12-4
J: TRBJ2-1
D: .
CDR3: CASRPASGNSYNEQFF
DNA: TGTGCCAGCAGACCAGCCTCAGGGAATTCCTACAATGAGCAGTTCTTC

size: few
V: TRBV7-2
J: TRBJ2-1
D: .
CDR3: CASSLLAQSSYNEQFF
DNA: TGTGCCAGCAGTTTACTAGCCCAAAGCTCCTACAATGAGCAGTTCTTC

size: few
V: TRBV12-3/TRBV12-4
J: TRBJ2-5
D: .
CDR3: CASSLGRDRPAQYF
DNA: TGTGCCAGCAGTTTAGGGCGGGACCGGCCGGCCCAGTACTTC

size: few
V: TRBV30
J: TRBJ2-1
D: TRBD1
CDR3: CARSTGGIYNEQFF
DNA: TGTGCCAGATCCACAGGGGGCATCTACAATGAGCAGTTCTTC

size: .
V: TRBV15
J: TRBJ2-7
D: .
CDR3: CATSRGRGYYEQYF
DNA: TGTGCCACCAGCAGAGGTAGGGGGTACTACGAGCAGTACTTC

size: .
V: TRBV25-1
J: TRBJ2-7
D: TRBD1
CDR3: CASSETGGTLYEQYF
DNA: TGTGCCAGCAGTGAAACAGGGGGAACCCTCTACGAGCAGTACTTC

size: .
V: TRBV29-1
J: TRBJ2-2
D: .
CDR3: CSVGTGNTGELFF
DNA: .